Presented here are 17 T cell receptor beta chains from one specimen sequenced in a study of blood T cell repertoires in COVID-19 (dated by TCRdb to the early 2020s). The method behind the library was the immunoSEQ multiplex PCR assay. TCRdb re-hosts the immuneACCESS table, in-frame sequences only. Its copies lack some clones; in the studies checked, an unresolved V gene accounts for under half of them, and the cause for the rest is not known. The sample table shows 200,000 or so clones, and around 85% are seen once. The top ten clonotypes cover under 2.5% of the sample. The sequenced sample was peripheral blood. These receptors all stem from a man in his 70s with active or convalescent COVID-19.

The chain employs TRBV6-4 and TRBJ2-3; perhaps TRBD1 as D (5 bases). Trimming left V 3 bases short and J 6 bases short, with 10 bases between. The CDR3 length is 13 residues. The V gene's germline CDR1 is MRHNA and CDR2 SNTAGT. The CDR3: CASSEGPWDTQYF. CDR3 nucleotide sequence: TGTGCCAGCAGTGAGGGGCCATGGGATACGCAGTATTTT.

This chain joins TRBV24-1 and TRBJ2-1; 9 nucleotides line up with TRBD1. V shed 4 bases, J shed 6 bases, and the junction held 12 bases outside the gene matches. CDR1 KGHDR and CDR2 SFDVKD come from the germline V gene. The CDR3 extends over 17 amino acids. CDR3 loop: CATSEAVGTGSPNEQFF. CDR3 nucleotide sequence: TGTGCCACCAGTGAGGCGGTCGGGACAGGGTCCCCCAATGAGCAGTTCTTC.

The chain uses TRBV5-4 and TRBJ2-2; TRBD1 matches at 7 bases. This CDR3 spans 15 amino acids. Germline V CDR1 and CDR2: SGHNT, YYREEE (reference sequence). J was trimmed by 1 base and V by 0 bases; bases with no gene match: 0. The CDR3 protein is CASSLGTGNTGELFF. The CDR3 nucleotides read TGTGCCAGCAGCTTGGGGACAGGGAACACCGGGGAGCTGTTTTTT.

DNA of the CDR3: TGTGCCAGCAGGCCTAGCGGGGGCGCAGATACGCAGTATTTT. This translates into CASRPSGGADTQYF. The chain carries TRBV6-2 or TRBV6-3 and TRBJ2-3; TRBD2 agrees at 10 bases. Germline V CDR1 and CDR2: MNHEY, SVGEGT. Trimming cost V 6 bases and J 4 bases; bases outside gene matches: 4. The CDR3 extends over 14 amino acids.

The rearrangement joins TRBV27 to TRBJ1-6; a weak D match, TRBD1 (5 bases). The CDR3 has 16 amino acids. Trimming removed 5 bases at V and 8 bases at J, with 19 bases between. Per germline, CDR1 MNHEY and CDR2 SMNVEV (reference sequence). CDR3 sequence reads: CASSPLGGSLHSPLHF. CDR3 DNA sequence: TGTGCCAGCAGTCCACTGGGGGGGTCCCTACATTCACCCCTCCACTTT.

CDR3 coding DNA: TGTGCCACGGCCCGAGGGACCGGGGAGCTGTTTTTT. The encoded protein is CATARGTGELFF. This sequence joins TRBV10-3 and TRBJ2-2; D may be TRBD2 (5 bases). V lost 10 bases to trimming and J lost 5 bases, with 11 bases between them. This CDR3 contains 12 residues. CDR1 is ENHRY, CDR2 SYGVKD, per germline.

The chain recombines TRBV28 with TRBJ2-2; 8 bases align to TRBD2. J was trimmed by 1 base and V by 7 bases; bases with no gene match: 8. This CDR3 has 16 residues. Germline CDR1 and CDR2: MDHEN and SYDVKM. The CDR3 nucleotides are TGTGCCAGCATCTCCGGGGGACTAGAGAACACCGGGGAGCTGTTTTTT. Translating gives CASISGGLENTGELFF. Complete variable domain (other parts from reference TRBV28 and TRBJ2-2): DVKVTQSSRYLVKRTGEKVFLECVQDMDHENMFWYRQDPGLGLRLIYFSYDVKMKEKGDIPEGYSVSREKKERFSLILESASTNQTSMYLCASISGGLENTGELFFGEGSRLTVL.

The chain employs TRBV12-3 or TRBV12-4 and TRBJ2-6; D call uncertain. This CDR3 is 13 amino acids long. V was trimmed by 5 bases and J by 4 bases, leaving 6 bases between them. CDR3 sequence reads: CASSPSGANVLTF. CDR3 sequence (DNA): TGTGCCAGCAGTCCGTCGGGGGCCAACGTCCTGACTTTC.

This sequence joins TRBV11-2 and TRBJ2-7; D not certain. CDR3 size: 12 residues. Trimming pared 5 bases from V and 5 bases from J, leaving 10 bases between. Germline CDR1 is SGHAT and CDR2 is FQNNGV. The CDR3: CASSLRIHEQYF. The CDR3, as DNA: TGTGCCAGCAGCCTTAGAATACACGAGCAGTACTTC.

The gene calls are TRBV6-2 or TRBV6-3 and TRBJ2-1, with a weak D call TRBD1 (6 bases). Trimming removed 0 bases at V and 6 bases at J, with 12 bases between. The germline CDR1 and CDR2 sequences are MNHEY and SVGEGT. This CDR3 has 15 residues. CDR3 sequence (DNA): TGTGCCAGCAGTTACTCGGGGACACCGGCCAATGAGCAGTTCTTC. As protein: CASSYSGTPANEQFF.

The J gene is TRBJ2-5, the V gene TRBV28; D ambiguous. V lost 2 bases and J lost 9, with 13 bases in between. Germline V gene sequence: CDR1 MDHEN, CDR2 SYDVKM. The CDR3 runs to 13 residues. The CDR3 region has the DNA TGTGCCAGCAGTTTAACCCCCTTAGTCTCCCAGTACTTC. Its translation is CASSLTPLVSQYF.

The rearrangement links TRBV14 to TRBJ1-6, with 7 bases that match TRBD1. Germline assignment: CDR1 SGHDN and CDR2 FVKESK. J lost 7 bases, V lost 1 base, and 4 bases had no gene match. This CDR3 is 15 amino acids long. CDR3 nucleotides: TGTGCCAGCAGCCAAGGACGACAGGGAAATTCACCCCTCCACTTT. Residues: CASSQGRQGNSPLHF.

The J gene is TRBJ2-1, the V gene TRBV11-2, with TRBD2 as a possible D gene (6 bases). CDR3 length equals 17 residues. The germline CDR1 and CDR2 sequences are SGHAT and FQNNGV. V lost 2 bases and J 2 bases, leaving 16 bases between the germline ends. CDR3 DNA: TGTGCCAGCAGCTTACCGATGACCGGGAGTACCTACAATGAGCAGTTCTTC. It specifies CASSLPMTGSTYNEQFF.

CDR3 residues: CASSSAGQGAYEQYF. CDR3 nucleotides: TGTGCCAGCAGCTCCGCGGGACAGGGCGCCTACGAGCAGTACTTC. The chain recombines TRBV2 with TRBJ2-7, with 9 bases fitting TRBD1. After removal of 6 bases from V and 2 bases from J, the junction contained 8 bases not matched to a gene. This CDR3 is 15 amino acids long. Germline lookup yields CDR1 SNHLY and CDR2 FYNNEI.

The gene calls are TRBV3-1 (or the pseudogene TRBV3-2) and TRBJ1-4, with a tentative D call TRBD1 (6 bases). CDR3 size: 21 residues. Per the germline V gene, CDR1 is LGHDT and CDR2 is YNNKEL (reference sequence). Trimming took off 5 bases at V and 0 bases at J, with 28 bases between the two ends. This CDR3 reads CASSLGAIRFGSRATNEKLFF. CDR3 in DNA: TGTGCCAGCAGCTTGGGGGCAATCAGGTTTGGTTCGCGGGCAACTAATGAAAAACTGTTTTTT.

This rearrangement joins TRBV27 to TRBJ1-5, with D tentatively TRBD1 (6 bases). This CDR3 has 13 residues. Germline CDR1 and CDR2: MNHEY and SMNVEV (reference sequence). V was clipped by 8 bases and J by 3 bases, with 11 bases between them. The CDR3 sequence is CASSTGLNQPQHF. CDR3 coding DNA: TGTGCCAGCTCCACAGGGCTCAATCAGCCCCAGCATTTT.

This clone was observed a few times. The V call is TRBV19, the J call TRBJ2-2; D is possibly TRBD1 (5 bases). Trimming cost V 6 bases and J 2 bases, with 16 bases left between them. Germline CDR1 is LNHDA and CDR2 is SQIVND (reference sequence). The CDR3 is 16 residues long. CDR3 residues: CASSPATELNTGELFF. In DNA, the CDR3 is TGTGCCAGTAGCCCGGCGACAGAGCTCAACACCGGGGAGCTGTTTTTT.